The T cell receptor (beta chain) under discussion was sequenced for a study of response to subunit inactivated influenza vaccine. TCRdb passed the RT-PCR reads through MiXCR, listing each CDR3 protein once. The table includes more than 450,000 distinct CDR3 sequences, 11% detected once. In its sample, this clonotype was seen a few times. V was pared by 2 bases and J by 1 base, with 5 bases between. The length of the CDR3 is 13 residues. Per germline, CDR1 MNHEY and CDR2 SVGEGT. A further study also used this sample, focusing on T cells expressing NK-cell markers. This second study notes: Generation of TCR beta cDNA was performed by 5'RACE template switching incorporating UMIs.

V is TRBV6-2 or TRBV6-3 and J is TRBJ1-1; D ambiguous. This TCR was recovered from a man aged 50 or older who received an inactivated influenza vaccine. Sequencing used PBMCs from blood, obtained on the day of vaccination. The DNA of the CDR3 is TGTGCCAGCAGTTACAGACAGAACACTGAAGCTTTCTTT. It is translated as CASSYRQNTEAFF.